The clone carrying this T cell receptor beta chain occurred a few times. Antigen specificity is unknown. The sample belongs to a study of blood T cells in healthy people across ages. Study results and caveats: With age, beta diversity per million T cells declined roughly linearly, significantly by 35 to 40. Unsorted PBMCs ruled out conclusive naive versus antigen-experienced comparison.

The authors ran a second PCR of roughly 7 to 11 cycles using a sample-barcoded 5' primer and a J-beta primer mix. All cDNA molecules were each tagged by a template-switch adaptor with 12 random nucleotides. TCRdb redid the calling of the 5' RACE reads with MiXCR, one entry per CDR3 protein. In the table there are roughly 1,700,000 distinct CDR3 sequences, under 30% of which are singletons. With 2 bases removed from V and 1 base from J, the gap between germline ends came to 12 bases. Germline loops: CDR1 DFQATT, CDR2 SNEGSKA (reference sequence). The CDR3 length is 15 residues. The source material was blood. V gene TRBV20-1 combines with J gene TRBJ1-5, with TRBD1 as a possible D gene (5 bases). This TCR was sampled from a woman in her 30s in good health. Here the CDR3 DNA reads TGCAGTGCTAGACCCCTCAGGGACAGCAATCAGCCCCAGCATTTT. It codes for CSARPLRDSNQPQHF.